Described below is a single TCR beta chain sequence and its context. Through week 26, nivolumab 3 mg/kg IV was given weeks 1, 4, 7, 10, then biweekly. The CDR3 covers 15 residues. Per the germline V gene, CDR1 is LNHDA and CDR2 is SQIVND (reference sequence). Deletions cut 4 bases from V and 4 bases from J, with 14 bases between. The record originates from a study of ipilimumab plus nivolumab after autologous stem cell transplantation. Across the whole study: Median doses per patient: roughly five ipilimumab, 7 to 9 nivolumab. The DLBCL cohort had primary refractory and relapsed disease, with 18-month progression-free survival of about 82% and 31%.

The table came from immunoSEQ multiplex PCR; TCRdb's copy has only in-frame clones and leaves some out. The table has tens of thousands of clones, nearly 85% seen once. This TCR was recovered from a male donor with diffuse large B-cell lymphoma. The chain carries TRBV19 and TRBJ2-1, with D perhaps TRBD1 (6 bases). The sample was PBMCs, taken in a trial of ipilimumab plus nivolumab as post-transplant consolidation. DNA for the CDR3: TGTGCCAGTAGTACAGAATTAACAGGGTACAATGAGCAGTTCTTC. As protein: CASSTELTGYNEQFF.